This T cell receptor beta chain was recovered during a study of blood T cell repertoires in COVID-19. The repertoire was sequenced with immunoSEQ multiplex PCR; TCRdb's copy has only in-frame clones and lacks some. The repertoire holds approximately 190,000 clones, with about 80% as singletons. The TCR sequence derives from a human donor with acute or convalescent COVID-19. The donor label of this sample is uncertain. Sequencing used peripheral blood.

DNA of the CDR3: TGTGCCAGCAGCTCCTACTATCACGGAACAGATACGCAGTATTTT. It is translated as CASSSYYHGTDTQYF. This chain uses TRBV6-5 with TRBJ2-3, with D hard to call. The germline V gene encodes CDR1 MNHEY and CDR2 SVGAGI. Trimming took off 6 bases at V and 3 bases at J, with 16 bases between the two ends. The CDR3 runs to 15 residues.